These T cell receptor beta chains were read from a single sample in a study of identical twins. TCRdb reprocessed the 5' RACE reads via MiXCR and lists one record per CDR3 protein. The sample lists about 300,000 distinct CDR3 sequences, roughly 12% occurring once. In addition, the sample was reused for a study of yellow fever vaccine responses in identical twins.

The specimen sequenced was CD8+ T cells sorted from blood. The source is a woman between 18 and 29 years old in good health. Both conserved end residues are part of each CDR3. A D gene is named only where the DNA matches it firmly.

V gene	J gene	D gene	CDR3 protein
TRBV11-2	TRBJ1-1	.	CASSLETGGVTEAFF
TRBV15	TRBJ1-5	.	CATKRTDSNQPQHF
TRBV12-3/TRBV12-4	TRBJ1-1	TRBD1	CASSLAYDRVPEAFF
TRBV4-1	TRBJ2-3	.	CASSRTGGDTQYF
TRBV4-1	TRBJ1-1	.	CASSQERIVSLPEAFF
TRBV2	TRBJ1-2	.	CASTSATYGYTF
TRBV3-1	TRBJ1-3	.	CASSQDADPTIYF
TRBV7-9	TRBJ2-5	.	CASSSYRAETQYF
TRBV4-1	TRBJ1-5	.	CASSQGAGQPQHF
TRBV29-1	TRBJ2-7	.	CSVRGGREQYF
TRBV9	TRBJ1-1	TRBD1	CASSERDRILMNTEAFF
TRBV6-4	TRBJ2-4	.	CASSDGQGGNIQYF